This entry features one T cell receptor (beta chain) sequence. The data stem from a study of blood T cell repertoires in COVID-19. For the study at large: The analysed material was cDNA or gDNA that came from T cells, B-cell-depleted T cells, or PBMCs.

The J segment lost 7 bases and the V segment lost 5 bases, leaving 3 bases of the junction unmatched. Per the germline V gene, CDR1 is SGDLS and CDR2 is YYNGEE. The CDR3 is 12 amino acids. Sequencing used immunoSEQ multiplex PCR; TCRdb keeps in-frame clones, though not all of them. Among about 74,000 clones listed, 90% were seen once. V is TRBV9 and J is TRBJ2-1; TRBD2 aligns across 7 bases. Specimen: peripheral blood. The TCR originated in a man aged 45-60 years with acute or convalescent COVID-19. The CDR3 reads CASRGAGNEQFF. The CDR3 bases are TGTGCCAGCAGAGGAGCGGGGAATGAGCAGTTCTTC.